This TCR beta chain was sequenced during a study of T cells after posttransplantation cyclophosphamide. Data came from immunoSEQ multiplex PCR; TCRdb stores just in-frame clones and leaves some out. Of roughly 20,000 clones detected, about 89% appear once; the ten largest clones hold about 8.2%. Whole-study findings and limits: Donor-recipient repertoire similarity was low at 1-2 months, rising over year one. Recipient CMV seropositivity and CMV reactivation strongly tracked TRB clonality. Tissue-infiltrating T cells from skin or gut overlapped little with blood T cells.

Control samples came 1 year after myeloablative marrow transplants with methotrexate plus calcineurin inhibitor. A word on this clone: Its antigen remains unknown.

V dropped 3 bases and J dropped 2; count of bases not matched to a gene: 10. CDR3 length: 16 amino acids. Germline V CDR1 and CDR2: SGHAT, FQNNGV. Sequences were derived from PBMCs, sampled after an allogeneic stem cell transplant with a calcineurin inhibitor and methotrexate. V is TRBV11-2 and J is TRBJ2-7; 7 nucleotides line up with TRBD2. This TCR was recovered from a female patient in her 50s who received an allogeneic stem cell transplant from an unrelated donor, was CMV-positive, and had chronic GVHD only. Some T cells here may be from the graft donor. Here the CDR3 reads CASSFLGTIGTYEQYF. As DNA, the CDR3 is TGTGCCAGCAGCTTCCTTGGGACTATAGGCACCTACGAGCAGTACTTC.